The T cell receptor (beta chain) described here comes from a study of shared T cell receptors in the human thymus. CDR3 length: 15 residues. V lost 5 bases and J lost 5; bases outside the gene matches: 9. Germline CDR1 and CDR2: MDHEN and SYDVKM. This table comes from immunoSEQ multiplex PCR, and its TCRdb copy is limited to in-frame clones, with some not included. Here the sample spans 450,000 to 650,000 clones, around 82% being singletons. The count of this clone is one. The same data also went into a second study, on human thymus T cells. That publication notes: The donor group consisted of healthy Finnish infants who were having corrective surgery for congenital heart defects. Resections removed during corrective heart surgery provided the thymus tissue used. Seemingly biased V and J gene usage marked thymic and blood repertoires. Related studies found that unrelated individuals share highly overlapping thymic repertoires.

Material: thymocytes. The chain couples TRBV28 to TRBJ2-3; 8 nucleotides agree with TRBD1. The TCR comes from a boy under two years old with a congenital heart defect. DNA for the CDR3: TGTGCCAGCAGTCCACCCGGACAGGGTGTAGATACGCAGTATTTT. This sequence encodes CASSPPGQGVDTQYF. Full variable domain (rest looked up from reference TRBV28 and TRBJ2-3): DVKVTQSSRYLVKRTGEKVFLECVQDMDHENMFWYRQDPGLGLRLIYFSYDVKMKEKGDIPEGYSVSREKKERFSLILESASTNQTSMYLCASSPPGQGVDTQYFGPGTRLTVL.